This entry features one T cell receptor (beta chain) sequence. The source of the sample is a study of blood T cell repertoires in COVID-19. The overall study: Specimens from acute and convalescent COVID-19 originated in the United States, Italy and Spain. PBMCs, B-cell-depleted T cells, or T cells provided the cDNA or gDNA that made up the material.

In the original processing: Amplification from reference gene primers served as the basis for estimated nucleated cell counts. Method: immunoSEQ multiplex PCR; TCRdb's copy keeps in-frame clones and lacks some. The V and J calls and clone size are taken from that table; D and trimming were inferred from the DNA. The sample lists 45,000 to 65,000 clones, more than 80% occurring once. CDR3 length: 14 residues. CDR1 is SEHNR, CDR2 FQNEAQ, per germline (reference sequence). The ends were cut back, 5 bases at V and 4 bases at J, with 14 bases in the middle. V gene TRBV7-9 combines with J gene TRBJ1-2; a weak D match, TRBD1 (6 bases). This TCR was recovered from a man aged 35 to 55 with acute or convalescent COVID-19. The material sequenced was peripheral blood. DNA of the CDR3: TGTGCCAGCAGCCTAACAGGGTTGGCCTATGGCTACACCTTC. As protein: CASSLTGLAYGYTF.